This TCR beta chain comes out of a study of human T cells and chemical hapten exposure. Study as a whole: Among samples, TCR yields varied mainly because of small differences in pooled library volume.

The library labeled individual cDNA molecules by adding unique molecular identifiers to them. In the authors' workflow: Ranging from roughly 23,224 to 690,600, TCR counts per sample had a median value of around 91,000. TCRdb passed the 5' RACE reads through MiXCR, listing each CDR3 protein once. What appears here as the V and J calls and clone size reflects TCRdb's work, not the paper's. Of 100,000 to 120,000 distinct CDR3 sequences listed, 19% are singletons. Points on this clonotype: Its cognate antigen is unknown.

The germline CDR1 and CDR2 sequences are LNHDA and SQIVND (reference sequence). The ends lost 5 bases at V and 5 bases at J; junction bases unmatched: 10. This CDR3 region has 15 residues. General study points: No shift was seen in TCRs above 1 in 1000 frequency with DPC sensitization.

The total RNA was obtained from whole blood that was not fractionated. This TCR derives from a human donor in good health. The chain is built from TRBV19 and TRBJ2-5, with 8 bases identical to TRBD1. The CDR3 nucleotides are TGTGCCAGTAGTCCCCAACGGACAGGGACGGAGACCCAGTACTTC. Its protein is CASSPQRTGTETQYF.